Below, 25 T cell receptor beta chains from the same sample are listed, as sequenced in a study of cytomegalovirus exposure and HLA in healthy donors. The PCR ran on 60 Vbeta and 13 Jbeta primers. Here immunoSEQ multiplex PCR was the method, and the copy in TCRdb shows in-frame clones only, minus some. Here the sample spans 150,000 to 200,000 clones, 70% to 80% being singletons. Material: PBMCs. Source of these receptors: a male donor in good health and CMV-seronegative.

The rearrangement uses TRBV9 and TRBJ2-1; 8 bases are shared with TRBD2. The length of the CDR3 is 16 residues. The V segment lost 0 bases and the J segment 3 bases; nucleotides outside the gene matches: 5. Germline CDR1 and CDR2: SGDLS and YYNGEE. CDR3 in amino acids: CASSVAEGTSYNEQFF. CDR3 sequence (DNA): TGTGCCAGCAGCGTAGCTGAGGGGACTAGCTACAATGAGCAGTTCTTC.

V is TRBV6-5 and J is TRBJ1-5; D not certain. The CDR3 has 15 residues. Germline CDR1 reads MNHEY; CDR2 reads SVGAGI. With 0 bases removed from V and 2 bases from J, the gap between germline ends came to 8 bases. CDR3 nucleotide sequence: TGTGCCAGCAGTTACTCGTATACAGGCAATCAGCCCCAGCATTTT. Translation gives CASSYSYTGNQPQHF.

This clone was counted between two and nine times. This sequence joins TRBV7-3 and TRBJ2-1, with 7 bases matching TRBD2. The CDR3 sequence is 15 residues long. Germline assignment: CDR1 SGHTA and CDR2 FQGTGA. With V trimmed by 4 bases and J by 4 bases, 7 bases remained unmatched. The CDR3 nucleotides are TGTGCCAGCAGCTCGGTGTTAGCGGGTTACAATGAGCAGTTCTTC. It encodes CASSSVLAGYNEQFF. The variable domain in full, completed from reference TRBV7-3 and TRBJ2-1, reads GAGVSQTPSNKVTEKGKYVELRCDPISGHTALYWYRQSLGQGPEFLIYFQGTGAADDSGLPNDRFFAVRPEGSVSTLKIQRTERGDSAVYLCASSSVLAGYNEQFFGPGTRLTVL.

This chain links TRBV2 with TRBJ2-5; D call uncertain. The CDR3 loop spans 15 amino acids. Germline V lookup: CDR1 SNHLY, CDR2 FYNNEI. V was shortened by 0 bases and J by 0 bases, with 8 bases between the two germline ends. DNA for the CDR3: TGTGCCAGCAGTGAAGCGGGCAGAAACCAAGAGACCCAGTACTTC. Translation gives CASSEAGRNQETQYF.

The V and J genes are TRBV5-6 and TRBJ2-5; no clear D gene. Trimming removed 4 bases from V and 10 bases from J, with 14 bases in between. The CDR3 spans 12 residues. In germline, CDR1 is SGHDT, CDR2 YYEEEE. CDR3 sequence: CASSLQERDQYF. CDR3 DNA sequence: TGTGCCAGCAGCCTGCAGGAAAGAGACCAGTACTTC.

V gene TRBV4-2 combines with J gene TRBJ2-2, with 13 positions matching TRBD2. The CDR3 length is 16 residues. Germline loops: CDR1 LGHNA, CDR2 YNFKEQ. V trimming: 7 bases; J trimming: 3 bases; junction bases outside the gene matches: 5. DNA for the CDR3: TGTGCCAGCAACGGACTAGCGGGAGTCGACACCGGGGAGCTGTTTTTT. Translation gives CASNGLAGVDTGELFF.

This clone has just one count. The chain is built from TRBV30 and TRBJ2-7; possibly TRBD1 for D (5 bases). The CDR3 has 18 residues. Per the germline V gene, CDR1 is GTSNPN and CDR2 is SVGIG (reference sequence). V lost 3 bases and J lost 4, with 28 bases in between. CDR3 amino acids: CAWRGSGADQVAGYEQYF. CDR3 coding DNA: TGTGCCTGGAGAGGTAGTGGGGCCGACCAGGTAGCCGGTTACGAGCAGTACTTC.

This clone occurred a few times. This chain links TRBV28 with TRBJ2-1; maybe TRBD2 (5 bases). The CDR3 sequence is 17 residues long. Looked up from germline, CDR1 is MDHEN and CDR2 is SYDVKM. V lost 3 bases and J lost 6, with 21 bases in between. The CDR3 loop reads CASSFSLAGIRRNEQFF. DNA of the CDR3: TGTGCCAGCAGTTTTAGTCTTGCGGGCATCAGGCGCAATGAGCAGTTCTTC.

V gene TRBV10-3 combines with J gene TRBJ2-7; 8 nucleotides line up with TRBD2. The CDR3 contains 14 residues. Germline V CDR1 and CDR2: ENHRY, SYGVKD. The junction had 5 bases not matched to a gene; V was cut back by 1 base and J by 6 bases. As DNA, the CDR3 is TGTGCCATCAGTGAGTGGGGCGGGAGGAGCGAGCAGTACTTC. This gives the protein CAISEWGGRSEQYF.

The CDR3 DNA reads TGTGCCAGTAGTACATTCACAGATACGCAGTATTTT. This translates into CASSTFTDTQYF. V usage is TRBV19 and J usage is TRBJ2-3; D gene unclear. Deletions cut 4 bases from V and 2 bases from J, with 4 bases between. The CDR3 totals 12 residues. Germline-derived CDR1 and CDR2 are LNHDA and SQIVND (reference sequence).

This clone appeared a single time. CDR3 loop: CASSLALSGGYNEQFF. The DNA for the CDR3 is TGTGCCAGCAGCTTAGCGCTCAGCGGGGGTTACAATGAGCAGTTCTTC. This chain links TRBV7-7 with TRBJ2-1; 8 bases are shared with TRBD2. The V gene's germline CDR1 is SSHAT and CDR2 FNYEAQ (reference sequence). The CDR3 loop spans 16 amino acids. The J segment lost 4 bases and the V segment lost 0 bases, leaving 5 bases of the junction unmatched.

This clone has just a few counts. This chain joins TRBV5-4 and TRBJ2-1, with TRBD2 matching over 7 bases. The CDR3 contains 15 residues. J lost 0 bases, V lost 4 bases, and 4 bases had no gene match. Germline V gene data show CDR1 as SGHNT and CDR2 as YYREEE (reference sequence). This CDR3 is CASSLPGGSYNEQFF. For the CDR3, the DNA is TGTGCCAGCAGCCTCCCGGGGGGCTCCTACAATGAGCAGTTCTTC.

There are a few counts of this clone. The J gene is TRBJ1-1, the V gene TRBV28, with 9 bases identical to TRBD1. This CDR3 contains 13 residues. V dropped 6 bases and J dropped 7; count of bases not matched to a gene: 6. The germline V gene encodes CDR1 MDHEN and CDR2 SYDVKM. The CDR3: CASRETGGGEAFF. Written as DNA, the CDR3 is TGTGCCAGCAGGGAGACAGGGGGTGGTGAAGCTTTCTTT.

V is TRBV6-5 and J is TRBJ1-5, with TRBD1 matching over 9 bases. The CDR3 length is 15 residues. The J segment lost 2 bases and the V segment lost 8 bases, leaving 7 bases of the junction unmatched. Germline values: CDR1 MNHEY, CDR2 SVGAGI. The CDR3 coding sequence is TGTGCCAGCGGGGGGACAGGGACGGGCAATCAGCCCCAGCATTTT. Protein sequence: CASGGTGTGNQPQHF.

This chain joins TRBV6-5 and TRBJ1-1; no reliable D call. Looked up from germline, CDR1 is MNHEY and CDR2 is SVGAGI. The CDR3 loop spans 14 amino acids. V was pared by 0 bases and J by 9 bases, with 14 bases between. In nucleotides, the CDR3 is TGTGCCAGCAGTTACTCTCGGCAGGCCCCGCAAGCTTTCTTT. This codes for CASSYSRQAPQAFF.

The chain couples TRBV12-5 to TRBJ2-5, with 12 bases aligning to TRBD2. V was clipped by 2 bases and J by 4 bases; unmatched bases: 2. The CDR3 covers 15 residues. Germline V gene sequence: CDR1 LGHNT, CDR2 FRNRAP. The CDR3 DNA reads TGTGCTAGTGGTTTGTGGACTAGCGGGGTAGAGACCCAGTACTTC. This encodes CASGLWTSGVETQYF.

In the case of this clone: The sample contains more than one DNA sequence encoding this CDR3. The genes are TRBV19 and TRBJ1-5; 8 bases align to TRBD1. Trimming at V came to 5 bases and at J to 2 bases, leaving 2 bases not matched to a gene. The CDR3 has 14 amino acids. Germline CDR1 reads LNHDA; CDR2 reads SQIVND (reference sequence). CDR3: CASSSGQGNQPQHF. Here the CDR3 DNA reads TGTGCCAGTAGTTCGGGACAGGGCAATCAGCCCCAGCATTTT.

CDR3: CAIARGGGGALTEAFF. The CDR3 region has the DNA TGTGCCATCGCCCGGGGGGGTGGTGGGGCGCTCACTGAAGCTTTCTTT. This rearrangement joins TRBV10-3 to TRBJ1-1; D perhaps matches TRBD1 (5 bases). CDR1 and CDR2 (germline): ENHRY, SYGVKD. The V gene lost 8 bases and the J gene lost 4 bases, with 23 bases spanning the gap. This CDR3 has 16 residues.

A word on this clone: Other DNA sequences within the sample encode an identical CDR3. The chain uses TRBV7-2 and TRBJ2-3; D gene ambiguous. The CDR3 length is 12 residues. V was cut by 4 bases and J by 0 bases, with 2 bases left in between. The V gene's germline CDR1 is SGHTA and CDR2 FQGNSA. The CDR3 region has the DNA TGTGCCAGCAGCTCTAGCACAGATACGCAGTATTTT. Its translation is CASSSSTDTQYF.

V is TRBV2 and J is TRBJ1-5; 8 bases line up with TRBD1. V was pared by 5 bases and J by 6 bases, with 6 bases of the junction left unmatched. Germline CDR1 reads SNHLY; CDR2 reads FYNNEI. The CDR3 runs 14 residues. CDR3 in DNA: TGTGCCAGCAGTCGGACAGGGTCGGGTCAGCCCCAGCATTTT. Its protein product is CASSRTGSGQPQHF.

The chain is built from TRBV7-2 and TRBJ1-3; D is perhaps TRBD1 (5 bases). This CDR3 region has 13 residues. The germline V and J ends were trimmed by 5 bases and 7 bases, with 12 bases remaining between them. Germline V CDR1 and CDR2: SGHTA, FQGNSA. The CDR3 coding sequence is TGTGCCAGCAGCCCCTGGAGGGACAACACCATATATTTT. Translated: CASSPWRDNTIYF.

The chain has TRBV28 and TRBJ1-3; 7 bases are shared with TRBD1. Germline loops: CDR1 MDHEN, CDR2 SYDVKM. V trimming: 3 bases; J trimming: 4 bases; junction bases outside the gene matches: 3. This CDR3 has 14 residues. CDR3 amino acids: CASSFAGGGNTIYF. CDR3 nucleotides: TGTGCCAGCAGTTTTGCAGGGGGAGGAAACACCATATATTTT.

This clone was recorded a few times. The chain employs TRBV2 and TRBJ1-5; D is undetermined. The ends were cut back, 3 bases at V and 0 bases at J, with 21 bases in the middle. The CDR3 length is 19 residues. The V gene's germline CDR1 is SNHLY and CDR2 FYNNEI. In DNA, the CDR3 is TGTGCCAGCAGTGATTCCTCATTTCCTCCTTTCTATAGCAATCAGCCCCAGCATTTT. Translated: CASSDSSFPPFYSNQPQHF.

The V gene is TRBV29-1, the J gene TRBJ2-1; TRBD2 aligns across 9 bases. J was trimmed by 5 bases and V by 7 bases; bases with no gene match: 9. The germline gives CDR1 SQVTM, CDR2 ANQGSEA. This CDR3 spans 14 amino acids. CDR3 DNA: TGCAGCGCCTTAGCGGGGGCCACGCACAATGAGCAGTTCTTC. Translated: CSALAGATHNEQFF.

The rearrangement uses TRBV6-6 and TRBJ1-1; D remains unclear. V shed 7 bases and J shed 11 bases, with 20 bases lying between them. The CDR3 contains 13 residues. The germline V gene encodes CDR1 MNHNY and CDR2 SVGAGI (reference sequence). CDR3 nucleotides: TGTGCCAGCATTCCCGGAGGCGGCCGGTGGGCTTTCTTT. Translating it yields CASIPGGGRWAFF.